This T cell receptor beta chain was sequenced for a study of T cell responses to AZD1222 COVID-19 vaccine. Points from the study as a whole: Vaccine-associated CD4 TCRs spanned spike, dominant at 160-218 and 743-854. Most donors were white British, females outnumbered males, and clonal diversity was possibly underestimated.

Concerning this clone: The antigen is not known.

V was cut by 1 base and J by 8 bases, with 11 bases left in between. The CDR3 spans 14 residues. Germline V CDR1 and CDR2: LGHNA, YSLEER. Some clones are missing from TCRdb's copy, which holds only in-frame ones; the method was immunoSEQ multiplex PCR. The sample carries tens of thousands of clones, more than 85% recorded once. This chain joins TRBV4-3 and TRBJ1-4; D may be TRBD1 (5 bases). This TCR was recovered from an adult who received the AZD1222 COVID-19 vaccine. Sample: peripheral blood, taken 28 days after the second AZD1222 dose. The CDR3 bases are TGCGCCAGCAGCCAAGGGGGGTTTAAAGAAAAACTGTTTTTT. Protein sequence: CASSQGGFKEKLFF.